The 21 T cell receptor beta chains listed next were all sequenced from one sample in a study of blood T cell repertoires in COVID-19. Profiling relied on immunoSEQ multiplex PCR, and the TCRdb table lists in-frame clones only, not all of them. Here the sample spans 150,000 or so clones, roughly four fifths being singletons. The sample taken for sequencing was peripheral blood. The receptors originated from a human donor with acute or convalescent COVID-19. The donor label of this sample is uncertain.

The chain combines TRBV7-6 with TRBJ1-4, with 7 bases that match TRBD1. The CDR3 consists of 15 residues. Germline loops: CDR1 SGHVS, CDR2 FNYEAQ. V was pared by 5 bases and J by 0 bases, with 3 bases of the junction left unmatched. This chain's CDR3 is CASSTTGATNEKLFF. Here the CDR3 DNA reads TGTGCCAGCAGCACCACAGGGGCAACTAATGAAAAACTGTTTTTT.

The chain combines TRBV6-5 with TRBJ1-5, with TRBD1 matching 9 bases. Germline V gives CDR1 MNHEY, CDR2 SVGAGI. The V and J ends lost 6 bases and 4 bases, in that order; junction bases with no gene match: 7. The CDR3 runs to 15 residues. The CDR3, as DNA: TGTGCCAGCAGACCCGGACAGGGGACGAATCAGCCCCAGCATTTT. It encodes CASRPGQGTNQPQHF.

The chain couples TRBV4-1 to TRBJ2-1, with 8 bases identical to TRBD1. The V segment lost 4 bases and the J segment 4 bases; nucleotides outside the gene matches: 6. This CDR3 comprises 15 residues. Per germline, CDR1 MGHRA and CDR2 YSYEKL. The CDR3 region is CASSPGQGAYNEQFF. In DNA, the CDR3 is TGCGCCAGCAGCCCTGGACAGGGAGCTTACAATGAGCAGTTCTTC.

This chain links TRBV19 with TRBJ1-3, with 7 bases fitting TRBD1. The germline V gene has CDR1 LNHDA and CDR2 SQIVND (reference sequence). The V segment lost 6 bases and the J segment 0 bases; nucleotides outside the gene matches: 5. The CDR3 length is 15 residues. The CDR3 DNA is TGTGCCAGTAGCAAGGACAGGATCTCTGGAAACACCATATATTTT. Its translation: CASSKDRISGNTIYF. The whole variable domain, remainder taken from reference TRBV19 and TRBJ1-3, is DGGITQSPKYLFRKEGQNVTLSCEQNLNHDAMYWYRQDPGQGLRLIYYSQIVNDFQKGDIAEGYSVSREKKESFPLTVTSAQKNPTAFYLCASSKDRISGNTIYFGEGSWLTVV.

Here the CDR3 reads CASISPGRETQYF. CDR3 nucleotide sequence: TGTGCCAGCATTTCGCCGGGAAGAGAGACCCAGTACTTC. This rearrangement joins TRBV6-5 to TRBJ2-5; D is perhaps TRBD2 (5 bases). The length of the CDR3 is 13 residues. The germline V gene encodes CDR1 MNHEY and CDR2 SVGAGI. Deletions cut 7 bases from V and 4 bases from J, with 13 bases between.

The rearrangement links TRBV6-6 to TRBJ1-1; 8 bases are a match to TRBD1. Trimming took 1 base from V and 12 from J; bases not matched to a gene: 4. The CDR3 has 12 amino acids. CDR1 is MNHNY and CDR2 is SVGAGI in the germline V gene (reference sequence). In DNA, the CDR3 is TGTGCCAGCAGTTACTTTCGGGACAGGACTTTCTTT. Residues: CASSYFRDRTFF.

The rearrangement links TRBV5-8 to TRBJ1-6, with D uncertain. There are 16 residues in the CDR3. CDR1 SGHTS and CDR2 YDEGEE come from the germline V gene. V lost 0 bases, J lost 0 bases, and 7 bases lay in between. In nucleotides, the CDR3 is TGTGCCAGCAGCTTGGCGGGGAGCTCCTATAATTCACCCCTCCACTTT. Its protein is CASSLAGSSYNSPLHF.

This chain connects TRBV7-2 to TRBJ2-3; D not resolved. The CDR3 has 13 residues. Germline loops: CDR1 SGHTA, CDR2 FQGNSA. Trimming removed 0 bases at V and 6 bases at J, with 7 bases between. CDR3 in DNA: TGTGCCAGCAGCTTAGCCCAGTGGGATACGCAGTATTTT. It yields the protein CASSLAQWDTQYF.

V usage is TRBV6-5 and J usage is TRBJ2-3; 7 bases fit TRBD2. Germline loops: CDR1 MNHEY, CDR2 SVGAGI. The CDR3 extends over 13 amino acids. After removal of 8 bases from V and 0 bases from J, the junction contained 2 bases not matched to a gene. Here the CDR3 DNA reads TGTGCCAGCGGGGAGGGGAGCACAGATACGCAGTATTTT. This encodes CASGEGSTDTQYF.

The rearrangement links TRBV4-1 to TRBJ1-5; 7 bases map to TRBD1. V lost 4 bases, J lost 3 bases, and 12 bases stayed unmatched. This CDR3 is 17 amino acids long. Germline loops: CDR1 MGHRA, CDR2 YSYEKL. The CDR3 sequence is CASSLRPGTDSNQPQHF. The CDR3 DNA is TGCGCCAGCAGCCTCCGCCCCGGGACAGATTCCAATCAGCCCCAGCATTTT.

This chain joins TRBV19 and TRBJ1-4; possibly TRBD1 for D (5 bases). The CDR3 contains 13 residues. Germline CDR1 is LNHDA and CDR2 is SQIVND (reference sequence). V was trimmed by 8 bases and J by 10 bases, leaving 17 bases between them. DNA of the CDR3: TGTGCCAGTTCGGAGCAGGCCAGGGTAAAACTGTTTTTT. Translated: CASSEQARVKLFF.

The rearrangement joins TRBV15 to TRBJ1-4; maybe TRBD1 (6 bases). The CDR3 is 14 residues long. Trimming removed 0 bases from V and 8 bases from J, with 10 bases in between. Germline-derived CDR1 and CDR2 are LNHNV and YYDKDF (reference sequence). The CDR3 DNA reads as TGTGCCACCAGCAGAGATTTCCAGGGGGAAAAACTGTTTTTT. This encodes CATSRDFQGEKLFF.

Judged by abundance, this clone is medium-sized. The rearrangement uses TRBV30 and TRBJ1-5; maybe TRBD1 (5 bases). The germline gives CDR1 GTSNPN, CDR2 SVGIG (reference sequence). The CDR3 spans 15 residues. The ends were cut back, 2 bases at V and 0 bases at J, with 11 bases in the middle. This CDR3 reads CAWSLGANSNQPQHF. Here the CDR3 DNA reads TGTGCCTGGAGTTTAGGGGCTAATAGCAATCAGCCCCAGCATTTT.

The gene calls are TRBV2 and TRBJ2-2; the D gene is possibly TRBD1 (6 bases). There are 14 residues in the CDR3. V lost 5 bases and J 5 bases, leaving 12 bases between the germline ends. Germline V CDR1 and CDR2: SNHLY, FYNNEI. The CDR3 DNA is TGTGCCAGCAGTTGGGGGCTGGGTACCGGGGAGCTGTTTTTT. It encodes CASSWGLGTGELFF.

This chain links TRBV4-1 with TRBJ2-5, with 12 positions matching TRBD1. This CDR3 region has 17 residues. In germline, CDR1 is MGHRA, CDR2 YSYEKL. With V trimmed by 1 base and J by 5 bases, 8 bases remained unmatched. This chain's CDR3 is CASSQGWGTGGFETQYF. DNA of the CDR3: TGCGCCAGCAGCCAAGGTTGGGGGACAGGGGGCTTTGAGACCCAGTACTTC.

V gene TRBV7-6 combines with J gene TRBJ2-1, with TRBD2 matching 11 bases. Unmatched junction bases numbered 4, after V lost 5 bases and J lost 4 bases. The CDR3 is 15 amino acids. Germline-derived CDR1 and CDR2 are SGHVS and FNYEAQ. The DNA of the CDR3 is TGTGCCAGCAGCCCGACTAGCGGGGCTTACAATGAGCAGTTCTTC. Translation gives CASSPTSGAYNEQFF. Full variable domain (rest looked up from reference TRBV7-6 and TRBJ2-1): GAGVSQSPRYKVTKRGQDVALRCDPISGHVSLYWYRQALGQGPEFLTYFNYEAQQDKSGLPNDRFSAERPEGSISTLTIQRTEQRDSAMYRCASSPTSGAYNEQFFGPGTRLTVL.

The CDR3 DNA reads as TGTGCCAGCAGCTTCGGGACAGTCGCAGATACGCAGTATTTT. It codes for CASSFGTVADTQYF. The chain is built from TRBV7-6 and TRBJ2-3, with TRBD1 identical over 7 bases. Per the germline V gene, CDR1 is SGHVS and CDR2 is FNYEAQ. The CDR3 sequence is 14 residues long. The junction had 4 bases not matched to a gene; V was cut back by 3 bases and J by 4 bases. The full variable domain, in which reference TRBV7-6 and TRBJ2-3 provide the parts outside the CDR3, is GAGVSQSPRYKVTKRGQDVALRCDPISGHVSLYWYRQALGQGPEFLTYFNYEAQQDKSGLPNDRFSAERPEGSISTLTIQRTEQRDSAMYRCASSFGTVADTQYFGPGTRLTVL.

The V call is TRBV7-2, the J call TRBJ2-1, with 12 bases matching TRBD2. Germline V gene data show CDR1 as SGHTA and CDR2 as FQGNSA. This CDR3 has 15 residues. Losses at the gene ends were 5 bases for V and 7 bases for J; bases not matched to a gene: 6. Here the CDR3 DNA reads TGTGCCAGCAGCCAAATCGGACTAGCGGGGAATGAGCAGTTCTTC. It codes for CASSQIGLAGNEQFF.

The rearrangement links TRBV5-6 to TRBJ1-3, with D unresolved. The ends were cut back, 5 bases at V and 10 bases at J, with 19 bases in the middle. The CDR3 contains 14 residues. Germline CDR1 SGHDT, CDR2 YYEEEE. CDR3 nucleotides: TGTGCCAGCAGGAACGGACGGAGGTTAGGGACCATATATTTT. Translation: CASRNGRRLGTIYF.

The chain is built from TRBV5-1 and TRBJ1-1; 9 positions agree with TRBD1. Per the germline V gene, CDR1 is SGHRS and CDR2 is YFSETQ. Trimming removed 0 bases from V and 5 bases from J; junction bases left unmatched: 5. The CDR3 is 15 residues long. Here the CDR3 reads CASSLEQGARTEAFF. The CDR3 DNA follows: TGCGCCAGCAGCTTGGAACAGGGGGCGCGAACTGAAGCTTTCTTT.

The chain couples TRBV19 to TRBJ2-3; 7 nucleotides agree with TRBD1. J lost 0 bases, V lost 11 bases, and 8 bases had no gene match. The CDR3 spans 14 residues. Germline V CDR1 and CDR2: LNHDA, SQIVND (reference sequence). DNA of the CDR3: TGTGCCTCTAGACCGGGACAGAGCACAGATACGCAGTATTTT. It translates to CASRPGQSTDTQYF.